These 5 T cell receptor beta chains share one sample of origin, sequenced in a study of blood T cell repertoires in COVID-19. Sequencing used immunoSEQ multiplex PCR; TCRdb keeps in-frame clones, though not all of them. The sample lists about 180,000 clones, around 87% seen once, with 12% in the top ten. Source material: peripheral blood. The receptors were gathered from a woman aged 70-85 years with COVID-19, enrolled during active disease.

CDR3 bases: TGTGCCAGCAGCCAAGCTGGCCCTAGCACAGATACGCAGTATTTT. As protein: CASSQAGPSTDTQYF. The chain is built from TRBV3-1 (or the pseudogene TRBV3-2) and TRBJ2-3; D gene uncertain. V shed 1 base and J shed 0 bases, with 8 bases lying between them. The CDR3 runs 15 residues. The germline V gene has CDR1 LGHDT and CDR2 YNNKEL (reference sequence).

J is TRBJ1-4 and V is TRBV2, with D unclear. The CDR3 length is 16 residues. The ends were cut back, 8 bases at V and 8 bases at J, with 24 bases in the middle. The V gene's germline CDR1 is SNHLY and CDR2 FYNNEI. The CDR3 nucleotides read TGTGCCAGCCAATTTCAAGTCGGCTTTAGAGGGGAAAAACTGTTTTTT. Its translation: CASQFQVGFRGEKLFF.

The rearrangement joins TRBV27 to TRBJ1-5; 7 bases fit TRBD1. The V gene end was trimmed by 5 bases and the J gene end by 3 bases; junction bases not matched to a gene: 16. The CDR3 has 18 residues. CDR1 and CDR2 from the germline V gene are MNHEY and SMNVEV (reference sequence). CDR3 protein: CASSTGDRVRRANQPQHF. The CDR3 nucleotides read TGTGCCAGCAGTACTGGAGACAGGGTACGAAGGGCCAATCAGCCCCAGCATTTT.

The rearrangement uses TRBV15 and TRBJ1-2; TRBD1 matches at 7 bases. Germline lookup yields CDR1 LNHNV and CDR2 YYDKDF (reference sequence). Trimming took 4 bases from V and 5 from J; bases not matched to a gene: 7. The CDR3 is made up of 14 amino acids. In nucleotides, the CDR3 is TGTGCCACCAGCACCCGGACAGGAAGGTATGGCTACACCTTC. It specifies CATSTRTGRYGYTF.

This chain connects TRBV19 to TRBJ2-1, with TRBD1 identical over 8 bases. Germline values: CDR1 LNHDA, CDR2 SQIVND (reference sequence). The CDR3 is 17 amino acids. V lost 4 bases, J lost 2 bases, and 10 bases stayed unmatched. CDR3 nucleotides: TGTGCCAGTAGTACCTACTCGGACAGGGTTGCCTACAATGAGCAGTTCTTC. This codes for CASSTYSDRVAYNEQFF.